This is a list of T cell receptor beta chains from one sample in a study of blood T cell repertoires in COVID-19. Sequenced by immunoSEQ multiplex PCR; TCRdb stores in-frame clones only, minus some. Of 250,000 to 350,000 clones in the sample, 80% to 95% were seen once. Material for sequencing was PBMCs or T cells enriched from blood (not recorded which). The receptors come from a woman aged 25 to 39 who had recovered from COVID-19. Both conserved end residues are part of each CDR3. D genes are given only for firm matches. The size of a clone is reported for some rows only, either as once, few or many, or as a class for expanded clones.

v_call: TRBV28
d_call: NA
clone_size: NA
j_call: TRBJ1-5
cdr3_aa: CASIYRGAVQPQHF
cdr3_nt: TGTGCCAGCATTTATCGGGGGGCAGTTCAGCCCCAGCATTTT

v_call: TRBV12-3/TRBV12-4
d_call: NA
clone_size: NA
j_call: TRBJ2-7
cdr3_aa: CASRPRSGLEQYF
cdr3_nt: TGTGCCAGCAGACCTAGGAGCGGCCTCGAGCAGTACTTC

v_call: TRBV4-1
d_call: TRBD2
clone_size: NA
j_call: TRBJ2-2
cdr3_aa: CASSQDSGRSDGELFF
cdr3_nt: TGCGCCAGCAGCCAGGATAGCGGGAGATCGGACGGGGAGCTGTTTTTT

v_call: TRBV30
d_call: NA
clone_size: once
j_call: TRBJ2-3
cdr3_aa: CAWSGAQVSADTQYF
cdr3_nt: TGTGCCTGGAGTGGAGCCCAGGTTAGCGCAGATACGCAGTATTTT

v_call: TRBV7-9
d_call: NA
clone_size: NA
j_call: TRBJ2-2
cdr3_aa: CASPGANTGELFF
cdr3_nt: TGTGCCAGCCCCGGGGCGAACACCGGGGAGCTGTTTTTT

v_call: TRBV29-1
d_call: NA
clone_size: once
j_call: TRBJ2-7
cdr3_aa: CSGGYSYEQYF
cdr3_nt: TGCAGCGGGGGGTACTCCTACGAGCAGTACTTC

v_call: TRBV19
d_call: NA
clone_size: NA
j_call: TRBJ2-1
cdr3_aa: CASSIPGLMSSYNEQFF
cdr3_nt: TGTGCCAGTAGTATACCGGGACTCATGAGCTCCTACAATGAGCAGTTCTTC

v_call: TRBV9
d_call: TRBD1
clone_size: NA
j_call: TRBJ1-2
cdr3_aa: CASSVGQGVNYGYTF
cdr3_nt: TGTGCCAGCAGCGTAGGTCAGGGGGTTAACTATGGCTACACCTTC

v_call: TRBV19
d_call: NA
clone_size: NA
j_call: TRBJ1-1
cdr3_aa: CASSLGRNTEAFF
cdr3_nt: TGTGCCAGTAGCCTGGGGAGGAACACTGAAGCTTTCTTT

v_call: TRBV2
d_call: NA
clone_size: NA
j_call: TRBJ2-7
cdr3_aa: CASREGTNAYEQYF
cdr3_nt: TGTGCCAGCAGGGAAGGGACAAACGCCTACGAGCAGTACTTC

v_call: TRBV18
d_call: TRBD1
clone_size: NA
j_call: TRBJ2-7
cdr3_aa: CASSLRQGVNYEQYF
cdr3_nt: TGTGCCAGCTCACTTAGACAGGGGGTCAACTACGAGCAGTACTTC

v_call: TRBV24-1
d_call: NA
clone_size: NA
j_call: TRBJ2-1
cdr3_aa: CATSDFVGAPNEQFF
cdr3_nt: TGTGCCACCAGTGATTTTGTAGGGGCACCCAATGAGCAGTTCTTC

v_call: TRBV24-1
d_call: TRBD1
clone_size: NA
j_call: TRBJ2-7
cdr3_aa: CATSDPPGTGPHEQYF
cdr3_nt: TGTGCCACCAGTGATCCCCCCGGGACAGGGCCCCACGAGCAGTACTTC

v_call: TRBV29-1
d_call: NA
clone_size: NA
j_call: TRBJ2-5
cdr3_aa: CSVAQETQYF
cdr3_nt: TGCAGCGTTGCACAAGAGACCCAGTACTTC

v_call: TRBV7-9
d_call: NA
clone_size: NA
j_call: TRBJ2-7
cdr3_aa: CASSFGAPTGNYEQYF
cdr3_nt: TGTGCCAGCAGCTTTGGCGCGCCTACAGGGAACTACGAGCAGTACTTC

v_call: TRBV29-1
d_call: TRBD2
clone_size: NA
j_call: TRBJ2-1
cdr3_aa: CSGAGSGGGSNEQFF
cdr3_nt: TGCAGCGGTGCCGGTTCCGGGGGAGGGTCGAATGAGCAGTTCTTC

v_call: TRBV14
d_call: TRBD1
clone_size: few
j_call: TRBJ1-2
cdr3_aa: CASSQDLGTGIIYGYTF
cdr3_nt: TGTGCCAGCAGCCAAGATCTTGGGACAGGGATCATCTATGGCTACACCTTC

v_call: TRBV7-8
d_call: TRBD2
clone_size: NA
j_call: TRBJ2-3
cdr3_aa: CASRTSDTDTQYF
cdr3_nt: TGTGCCAGCAGAACTAGCGACACAGATACGCAGTATTTT

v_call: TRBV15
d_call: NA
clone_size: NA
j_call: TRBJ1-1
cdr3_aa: CATSREYGVSGTEAFF
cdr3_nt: TGTGCCACCAGCAGAGAATACGGGGTATCGGGCACTGAAGCTTTCTTT

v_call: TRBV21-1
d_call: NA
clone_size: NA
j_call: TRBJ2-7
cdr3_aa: CASSKKIGGSSYEQYF
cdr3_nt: TGTGCCAGCAGCAAAAAGATTGGCGGGAGCTCCTACGAGCAGTACTTC

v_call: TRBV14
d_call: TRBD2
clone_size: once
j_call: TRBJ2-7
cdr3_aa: CASSQGIGLGYEQYF
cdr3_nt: TGTGCCAGCAGCCAAGGAATAGGACTAGGGTACGAGCAGTACTTC

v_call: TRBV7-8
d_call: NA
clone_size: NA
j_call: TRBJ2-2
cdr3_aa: CASGGTANTGELFF
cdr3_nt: TGTGCCAGCGGTGGGACTGCGAACACCGGGGAGCTGTTTTTT

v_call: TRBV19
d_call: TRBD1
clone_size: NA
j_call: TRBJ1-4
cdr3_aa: CASSNTGTGNEKLFF
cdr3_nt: TGTGCCAGTAGTAATACCGGGACAGGGAATGAAAAACTGTTTTTT

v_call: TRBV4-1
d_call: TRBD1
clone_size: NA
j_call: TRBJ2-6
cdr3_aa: CASSQERGRGANVLTF
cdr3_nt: TGCGCCAGCAGCCAGGAGAGGGGGCGTGGGGCCAACGTCCTGACTTTC

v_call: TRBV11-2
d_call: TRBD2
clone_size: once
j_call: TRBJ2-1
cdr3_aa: CASSLGWGLAEGHEQFF
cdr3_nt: TGTGCCAGCAGCTTAGGGTGGGGACTAGCGGAGGGGCATGAGCAGTTCTTC

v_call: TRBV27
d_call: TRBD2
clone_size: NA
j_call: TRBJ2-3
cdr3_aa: CASSNHRLADSTDTQYF
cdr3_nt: TGTGCCAGCAGTAACCACCGACTAGCGGATAGCACAGATACGCAGTATTTT

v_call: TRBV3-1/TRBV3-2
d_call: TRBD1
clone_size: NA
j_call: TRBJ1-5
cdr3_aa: CASSQAGGEGQPQHF
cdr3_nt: TGTGCCAGCAGCCAAGCAGGGGGCGAAGGACAGCCCCAGCATTTT